Given below is one T cell receptor beta chain in context. The antigen is not known. The trim removed 4 bases at V and 5 bases at J, leaving 6 bases unmatched. The germline V gene has CDR1 SGHRS and CDR2 YFSETQ. This CDR3 is 15 amino acids long. The sample originates from a study of somatic mutations in cytotoxic T cells in rheumatoid arthritis. Study-level results: For about an eighth of the roughly 60 patients, a single CD8+ clone accounted for more than 20% of CD8+ cells. Levels of CD8+ T-cell clonality in rheumatoid arthritis patients were statistically indistinguishable from those seen in age-matched healthy controls, with no significant difference.

The assay was immunoSEQ multiplex PCR, and TCRdb's table has in-frame clones only and misses some. The table lists about 33,000 clones, about 80% of them singletons. The clonotype originates from a man in his forties or fifties in good health. Specimen: CD8+ T cells sorted from blood. V and J are TRBV5-1 and TRBJ2-2; 9 bases align to TRBD1. DNA of the CDR3: TGCGCCAGCAGCCCCGGGACAGGGAGTACCGGGGAGCTGTTTTTT. It specifies CASSPGTGSTGELFF.